This T cell receptor beta chain was sequenced for a study of technical replicates of blood from a handful of donors. Libraries were prepared by immunoSEQ multiplex PCR; TCRdb keeps only in-frame clonotypes and omits some of them. The sample holds about 88,000 clones, just under 95% seen once. V was pared by 0 bases and J by 7 bases, with 5 bases of the junction left unmatched. There are 14 residues in the CDR3. Germline assignment: CDR1 MNHEY and CDR2 SVGAGI. This clonotype originated in a human donor in good health. This chain connects TRBV6-5 to TRBJ2-7; 8 bases agree with TRBD1. The specimen was T cells isolated from PBMCs. DNA for the CDR3: TGTGCCAGCAGTTACTCGCAGGGGGCGGGGGAGCAGTACTTC. Translating it yields CASSYSQGAGEQYF.